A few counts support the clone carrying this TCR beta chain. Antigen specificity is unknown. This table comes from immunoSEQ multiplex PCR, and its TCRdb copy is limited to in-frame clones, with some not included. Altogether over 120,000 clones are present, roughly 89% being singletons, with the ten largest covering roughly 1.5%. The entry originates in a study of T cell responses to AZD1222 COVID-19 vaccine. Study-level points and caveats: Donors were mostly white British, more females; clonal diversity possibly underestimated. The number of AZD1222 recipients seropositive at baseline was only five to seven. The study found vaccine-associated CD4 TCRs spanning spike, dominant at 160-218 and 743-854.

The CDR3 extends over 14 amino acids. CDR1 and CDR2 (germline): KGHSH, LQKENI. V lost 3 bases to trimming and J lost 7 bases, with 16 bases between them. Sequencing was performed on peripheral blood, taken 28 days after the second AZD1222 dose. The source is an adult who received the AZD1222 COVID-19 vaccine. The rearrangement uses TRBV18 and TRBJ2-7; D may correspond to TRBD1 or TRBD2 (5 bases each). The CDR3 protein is CASSPPTVTGEQYF. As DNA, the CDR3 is TGTGCCAGCTCACCCCCGACAGTAACGGGAGAGCAGTACTTC.